This TCR beta chain derives from a study of vaccination and CD4 T cells after COVID-19. Background on the study: The convalescents included six males and four females, and among them two were Hispanic while seven were Caucasian.

To note about this clonotype: Its antigen is currently unknown.

Treatment: roughly 10-day PBMC culture with coronavirus spike peptide pools or control peptides (ViraFEST assay). Collection of the unexposed donor's CD4+ T cells took place before the COVID-19 pandemic (2011-2018). The Oncomine TCR Beta short-read assay generated sequence data from the DNA of cultured CD4+ T cells. MiXCR, applied by TCRdb to the PCR reads, yields one record per CDR3 protein. The data contain some 4,600 distinct CDR3 sequences, about 50% of them singletons. V dropped 0 bases and J dropped 3; count of bases not matched to a gene: 1. CDR1 and CDR2 from the germline V gene are SGHTA and FQGNSA. The CDR3 consists of 15 residues.

The sequence was obtained from a human donor in good health. Sequenced sample: CD4+ T cells from blood, cultured in vitro. The genes are TRBV7-2 and TRBJ2-3, with 9 bases matching TRBD2. CDR3 in amino acids: CASSLASGGTDTQYF. CDR3 nucleotides: TGTGCCAGCAGCTTAGCTAGCGGGGGAACAGATACGCAGTATTTT.